This TCR beta chain came from a study of blood T cell repertoires in COVID-19. The wider study: The origin of the acute and convalescent COVID-19 samples was the United States, Italy and Spain. PBMCs, B-cell-depleted T cells, or T cells provided the cDNA or gDNA that made up the material.

TCRdb's copy holds only in-frame clones and misses some; the assay was immunoSEQ multiplex PCR. There are 250,000 or so clones in the sample; approximately 86% occur only once, and about 2.7% lies in the top ten. The CDR3 consists of 14 residues. Trimming shortened V by 0 bases and J by 9 bases, and 11 bases separated the two germline ends. Germline V gives CDR1 KGHDR, CDR2 SFDVKD. The chain links TRBV24-1 to TRBJ2-1, with a tentative D call TRBD2 (5 bases). The clonotype comes from a woman aged 18-29 years who had recovered from COVID-19. The specimen sequenced was PBMCs or T cells enriched from blood (not recorded which). The CDR3 loop reads CATSDLNPAGEQFF. CDR3 DNA sequence: TGTGCCACCAGTGATTTGAACCCCGCGGGTGAGCAGTTCTTC.